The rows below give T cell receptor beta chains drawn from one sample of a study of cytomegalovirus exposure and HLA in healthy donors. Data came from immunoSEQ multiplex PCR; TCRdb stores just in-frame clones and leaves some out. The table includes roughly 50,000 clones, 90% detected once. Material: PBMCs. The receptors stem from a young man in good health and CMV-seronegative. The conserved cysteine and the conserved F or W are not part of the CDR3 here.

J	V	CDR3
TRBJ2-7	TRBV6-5	ASSSSGNSYEQY
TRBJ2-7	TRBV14	ASSQPSGTSGSPYEQY
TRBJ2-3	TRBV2	ASSDSTGLVSQY
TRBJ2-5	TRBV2	ASRLAGVYETQY
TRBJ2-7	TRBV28	AITSPGAYEQY
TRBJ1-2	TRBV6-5	ASSYSVPRDYT
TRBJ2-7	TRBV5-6	ASGRRDRAHEQY
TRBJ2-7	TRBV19	ASSVGGNSYEQY
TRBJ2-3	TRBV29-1	SVAWTSGADTQY
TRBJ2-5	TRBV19	ASMPWGTSDQETQY
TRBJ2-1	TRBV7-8	ASSLDLLAGEKTYNEQF
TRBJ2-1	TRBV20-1	SAYQYNEQF
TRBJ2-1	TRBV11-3	ASSLSISSVFEQF
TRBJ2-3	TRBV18	ASSDLGGKKDTQY
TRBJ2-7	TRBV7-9	ASSQQGAYEQY
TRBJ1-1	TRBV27	ASSPSTGFGGAF
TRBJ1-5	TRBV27	ASSLSQGSQPQH
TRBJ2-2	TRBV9	ASSGRGAGELF
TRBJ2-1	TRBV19	ASSIFGALYNEQF
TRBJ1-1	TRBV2	ASSVQANTEAF
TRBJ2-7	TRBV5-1	ASSWASGSSYEQY
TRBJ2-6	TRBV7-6	ASSIGTGPGANVLT
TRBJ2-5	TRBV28	ASSLTGRVSQH
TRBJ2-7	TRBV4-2	ASSHGTGASYEQY
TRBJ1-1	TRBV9	ASSVDFTGTEAF
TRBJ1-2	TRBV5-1	ASSLDRALDGYT
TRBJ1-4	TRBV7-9	ASSPTRGLVYEKLF
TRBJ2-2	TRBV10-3	AIGERERSTGELF
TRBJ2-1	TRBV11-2	ASGLAVTGEQF
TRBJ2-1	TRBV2	ASSVRRYNEQF
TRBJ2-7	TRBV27	ASRGLAQAYEQY
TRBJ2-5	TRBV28	ASSLFIAGQGAETQY
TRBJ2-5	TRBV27	ASSLKPGQGFWETQY
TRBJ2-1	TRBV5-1	ASSALAGSSYNEQF
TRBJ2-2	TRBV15	ATSRGLAGGPNTGELF
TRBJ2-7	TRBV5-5	ASSLETGGSYEQY
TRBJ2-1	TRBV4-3	ASSQVLLAGAEQF
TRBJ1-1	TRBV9	ASSATGFPNTEAF
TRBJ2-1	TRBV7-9	ASSLGGWNNEQF
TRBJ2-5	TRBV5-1	ASSLGSGLETQY
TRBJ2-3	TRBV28	ASRLTTGTDTQY
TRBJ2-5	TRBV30	ACQPPGGSEETQY
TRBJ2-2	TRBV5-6	ASSLWLGARVTGELF
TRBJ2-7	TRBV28	ASSLDQGLAADYEQY
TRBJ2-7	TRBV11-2	ASSLEGLAHSYEQY
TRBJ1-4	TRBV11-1	ASSLTGTTHEKLF
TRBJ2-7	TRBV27	ASSVKVDRRG
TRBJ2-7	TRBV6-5	ASSPGTSGVGEQY
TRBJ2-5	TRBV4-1	ASSQVAGYQETQY
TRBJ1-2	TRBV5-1	ASSFDNTRGYT